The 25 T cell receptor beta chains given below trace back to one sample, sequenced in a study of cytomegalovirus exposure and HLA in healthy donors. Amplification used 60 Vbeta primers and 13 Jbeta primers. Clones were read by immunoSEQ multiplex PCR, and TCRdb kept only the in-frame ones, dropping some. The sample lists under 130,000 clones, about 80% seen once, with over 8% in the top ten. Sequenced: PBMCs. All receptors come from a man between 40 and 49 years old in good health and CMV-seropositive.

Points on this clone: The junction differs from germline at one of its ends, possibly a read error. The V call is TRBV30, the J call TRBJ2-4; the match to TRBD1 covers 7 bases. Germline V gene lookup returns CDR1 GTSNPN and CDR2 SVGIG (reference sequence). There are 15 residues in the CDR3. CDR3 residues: CAWSDRGRGKNSQYF. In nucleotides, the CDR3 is TGTGCCTGGAGTGACAGGGGAAGAGGCAAAAACAGTCAGTACTTC.

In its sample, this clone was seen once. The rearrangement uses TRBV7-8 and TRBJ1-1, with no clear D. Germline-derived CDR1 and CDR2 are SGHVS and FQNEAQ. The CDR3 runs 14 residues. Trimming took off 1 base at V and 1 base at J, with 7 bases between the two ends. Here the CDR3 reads CASSLVGRNTEAFF. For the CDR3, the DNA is TGTGCCAGCAGCTTAGTGGGGAGGAACACTGAAGCTTTCTTT.

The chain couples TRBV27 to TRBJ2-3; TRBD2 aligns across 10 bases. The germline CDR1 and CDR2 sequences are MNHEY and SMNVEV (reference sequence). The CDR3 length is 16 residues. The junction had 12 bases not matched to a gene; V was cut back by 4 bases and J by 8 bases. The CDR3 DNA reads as TGTGCCAGCAGTTCCCCGAAAGCGGGGGGGCGGGGTACGCAGTATTTT. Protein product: CASSSPKAGGRGTQYF.

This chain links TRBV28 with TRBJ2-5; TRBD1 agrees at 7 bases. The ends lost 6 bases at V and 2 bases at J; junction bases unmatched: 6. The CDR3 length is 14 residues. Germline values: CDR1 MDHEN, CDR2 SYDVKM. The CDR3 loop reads CASRPGTVQETQYF. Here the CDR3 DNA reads TGTGCCAGCAGACCCGGGACAGTACAAGAGACCCAGTACTTC.

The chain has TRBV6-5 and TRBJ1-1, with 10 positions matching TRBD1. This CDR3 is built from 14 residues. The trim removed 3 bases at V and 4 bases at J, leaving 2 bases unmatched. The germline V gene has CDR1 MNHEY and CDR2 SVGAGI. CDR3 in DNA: TGTGCCAGCAGTTATGGACAGGGGGGCACTGAAGCTTTCTTT. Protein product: CASSYGQGGTEAFF.

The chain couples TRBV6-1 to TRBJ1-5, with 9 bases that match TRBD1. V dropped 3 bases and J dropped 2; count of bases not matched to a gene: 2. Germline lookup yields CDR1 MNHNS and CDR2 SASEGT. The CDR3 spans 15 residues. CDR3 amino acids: CASSDWTGGNQPQHF. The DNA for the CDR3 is TGTGCCAGCAGTGATTGGACAGGGGGCAATCAGCCCCAGCATTTT.

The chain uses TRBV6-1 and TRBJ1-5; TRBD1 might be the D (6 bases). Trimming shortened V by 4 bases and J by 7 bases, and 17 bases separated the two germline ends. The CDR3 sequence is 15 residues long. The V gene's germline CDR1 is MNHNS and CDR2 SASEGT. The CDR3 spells CASSAREGGEQPQHF. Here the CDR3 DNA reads TGTGCCAGCAGTGCCCGGGAGGGGGGCGAGCAGCCCCAGCATTTT.

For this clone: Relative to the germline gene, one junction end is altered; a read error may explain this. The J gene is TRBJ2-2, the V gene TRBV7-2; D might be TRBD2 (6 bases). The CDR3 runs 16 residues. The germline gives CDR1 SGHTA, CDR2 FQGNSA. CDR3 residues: CASSFQAYLNTGGLFF. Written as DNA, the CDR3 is TGTGCCAGCAGCTTTCAGGCCTACCTTAACACCGGGGGGCTGTTTTTT.

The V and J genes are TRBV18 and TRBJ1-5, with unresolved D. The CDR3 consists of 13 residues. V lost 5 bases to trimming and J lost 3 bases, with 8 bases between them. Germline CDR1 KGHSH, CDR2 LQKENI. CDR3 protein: CASSGLHNQPQHF. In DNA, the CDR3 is TGTGCCAGCTCAGGGCTGCACAATCAGCCCCAGCATTTT.

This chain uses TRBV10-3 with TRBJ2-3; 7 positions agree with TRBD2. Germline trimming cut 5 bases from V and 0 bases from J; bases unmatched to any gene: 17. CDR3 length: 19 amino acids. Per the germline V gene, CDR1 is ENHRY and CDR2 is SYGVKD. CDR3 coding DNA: TGTGCCATCAGTCCCGGGACTACCAACCCACTGACTAGCACAGATACGCAGTATTTT. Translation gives CAISPGTTNPLTSTDTQYF.

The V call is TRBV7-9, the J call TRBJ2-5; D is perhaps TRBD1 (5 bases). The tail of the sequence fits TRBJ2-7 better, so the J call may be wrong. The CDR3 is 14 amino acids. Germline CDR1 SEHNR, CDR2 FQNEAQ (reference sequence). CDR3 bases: TGTGCCAGCAGCTTAATTGCTCCAGGGTACGAGCAGTACTTC. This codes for CASSLIAPGYEQYF.

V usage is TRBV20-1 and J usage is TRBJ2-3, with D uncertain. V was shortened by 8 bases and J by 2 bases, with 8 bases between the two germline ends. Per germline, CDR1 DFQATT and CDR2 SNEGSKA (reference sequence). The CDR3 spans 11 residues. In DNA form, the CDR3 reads TGCAGTTTAGATCACACAGATACGCAGTATTTT. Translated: CSLDHTDTQYF.

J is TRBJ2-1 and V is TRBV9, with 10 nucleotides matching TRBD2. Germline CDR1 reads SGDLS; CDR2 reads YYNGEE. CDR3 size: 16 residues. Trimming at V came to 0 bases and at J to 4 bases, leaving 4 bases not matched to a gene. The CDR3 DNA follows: TGTGCCAGCAGCGTAGGGACTAGCGGAGTATACAATGAGCAGTTCTTC. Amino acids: CASSVGTSGVYNEQFF.

The CDR3 loop is CASSIVGTSPRDEQFF. CDR3 nucleotide sequence: TGTGCCAGTAGTATAGTCGGGACTAGCCCAAGGGATGAGCAGTTCTTC. J is TRBJ2-1 and V is TRBV19; 9 nucleotides agree with TRBD2. The CDR3 consists of 16 residues. CDR1 is LNHDA and CDR2 is SQIVND in the germline V gene (reference sequence). J was trimmed by 8 bases and V by 1 base; bases with no gene match: 9.

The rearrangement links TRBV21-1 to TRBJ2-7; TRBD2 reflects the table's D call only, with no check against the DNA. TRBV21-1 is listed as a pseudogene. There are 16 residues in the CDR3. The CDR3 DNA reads TGTGCCAGCAGCATCTCCCGGGCTAGCAGCTCCTACGAGCAGTACTTC. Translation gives CASSISRASSSYEQYF.

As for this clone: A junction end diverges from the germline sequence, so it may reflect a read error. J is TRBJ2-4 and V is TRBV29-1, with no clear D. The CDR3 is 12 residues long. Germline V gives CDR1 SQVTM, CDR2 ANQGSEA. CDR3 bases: TGCAGCGTTATGGAAGCCAAAAACAGTCAGTACTTC. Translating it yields CSVMEAKNSQYF.

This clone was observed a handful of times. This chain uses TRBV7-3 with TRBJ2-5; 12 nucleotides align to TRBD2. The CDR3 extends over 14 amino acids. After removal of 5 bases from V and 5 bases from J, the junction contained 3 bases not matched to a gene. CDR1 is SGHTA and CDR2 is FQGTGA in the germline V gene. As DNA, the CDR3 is TGTGCCAGCAGCCTAGCGGGGGGGACGGAGACCCAGTACTTC. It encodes CASSLAGGTETQYF. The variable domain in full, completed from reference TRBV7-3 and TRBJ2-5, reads GAGVSQTPSNKVTEKGKYVELRCDPISGHTALYWYRQSLGQGPEFLIYFQGTGAADDSGLPNDRFFAVRPEGSVSTLKIQRTERGDSAVYLCASSLAGGTETQYFGPGTRLLVL.

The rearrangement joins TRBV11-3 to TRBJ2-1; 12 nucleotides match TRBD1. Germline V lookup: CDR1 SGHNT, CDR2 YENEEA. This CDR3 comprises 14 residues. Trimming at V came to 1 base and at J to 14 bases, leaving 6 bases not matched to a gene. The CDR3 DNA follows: TGTGCCAGCAGCTTAGTTGGGACAGGGGGCGAGGAGTTCTTC. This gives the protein CASSLVGTGGEEFF.

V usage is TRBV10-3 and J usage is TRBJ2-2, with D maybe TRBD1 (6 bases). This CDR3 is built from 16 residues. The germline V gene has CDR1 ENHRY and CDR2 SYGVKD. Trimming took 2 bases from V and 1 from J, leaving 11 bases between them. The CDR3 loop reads CAISEHGGWNTGELFF. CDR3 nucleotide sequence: TGTGCCATCAGTGAGCATGGGGGCTGGAACACCGGGGAGCTGTTTTTT.

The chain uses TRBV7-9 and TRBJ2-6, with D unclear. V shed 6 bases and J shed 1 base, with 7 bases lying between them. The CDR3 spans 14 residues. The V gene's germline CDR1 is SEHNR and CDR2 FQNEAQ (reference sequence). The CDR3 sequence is CASSVASGANVLTF. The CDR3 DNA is TGTGCCAGCAGTGTAGCTTCTGGGGCCAACGTCCTGACTTTC.

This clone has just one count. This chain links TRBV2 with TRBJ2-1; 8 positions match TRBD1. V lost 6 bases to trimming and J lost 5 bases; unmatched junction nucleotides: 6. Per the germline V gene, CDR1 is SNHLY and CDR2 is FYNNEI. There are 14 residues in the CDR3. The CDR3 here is CASSRTGLNNEQFF. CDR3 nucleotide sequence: TGTGCCAGCAGCCGGACAGGGTTGAACAATGAGCAGTTCTTC.

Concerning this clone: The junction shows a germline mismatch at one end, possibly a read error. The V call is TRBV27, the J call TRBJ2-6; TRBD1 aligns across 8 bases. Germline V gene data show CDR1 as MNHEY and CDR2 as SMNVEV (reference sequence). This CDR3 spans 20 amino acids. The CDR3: CASSLSWGRQGTSGANGLTF. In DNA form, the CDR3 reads TGTGCCAGCAGTTTATCATGGGGGCGACAGGGGACTTCTGGGGCCAACGGCCTGACTTTC.

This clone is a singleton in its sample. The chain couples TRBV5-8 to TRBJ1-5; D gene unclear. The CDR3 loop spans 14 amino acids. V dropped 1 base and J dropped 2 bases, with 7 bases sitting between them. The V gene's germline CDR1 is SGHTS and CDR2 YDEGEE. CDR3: CASSLRRGNQPQHF. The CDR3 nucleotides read TGTGCCAGCAGCTTGCGGAGGGGCAATCAGCCCCAGCATTTT.

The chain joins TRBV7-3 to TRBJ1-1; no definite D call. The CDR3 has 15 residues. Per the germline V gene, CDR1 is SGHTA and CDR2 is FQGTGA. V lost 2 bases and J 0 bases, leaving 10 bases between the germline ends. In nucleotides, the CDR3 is TGTGCCAGCAGCTTACAAGGGAGCCTGAACACTGAAGCTTTCTTT. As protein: CASSLQGSLNTEAFF. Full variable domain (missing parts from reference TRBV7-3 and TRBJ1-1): GAGVSQTPSNKVTEKGKYVELRCDPISGHTALYWYRQSLGQGPEFLIYFQGTGAADDSGLPNDRFFAVRPEGSVSTLKIQRTERGDSAVYLCASSLQGSLNTEAFFGQGTRLTVV.

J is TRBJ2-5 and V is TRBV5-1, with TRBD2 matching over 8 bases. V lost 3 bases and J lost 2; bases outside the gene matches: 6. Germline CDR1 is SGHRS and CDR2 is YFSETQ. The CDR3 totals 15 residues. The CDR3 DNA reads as TGCGCCAGCAGCTCATCTAGCGGGTTTCAAGAGACCCAGTACTTC. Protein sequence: CASSSSSGFQETQYF.